The 17 T cell receptor beta chains in this list originate from one sample, sequenced in a study of blood T cells in healthy people across ages. PCR was performed a second time for about 7 to 12 cycles using a sample-barcoded 5' primer and a J-beta primer mix. Using its own MiXCR run on the 5' RACE reads, TCRdb lists one record per CDR3 protein. The sample shows approximately 1.5 million distinct CDR3 sequences, about 32% of them seen only once. Input material: blood. The receptors stem from a woman in her 30s in good health.

V is TRBV4-2 and J is TRBJ2-1; 14 bases fit TRBD2. The CDR3 loop spans 17 amino acids. V gave up 1 base and J gave up 7 bases; unmatched junction bases: 6. The germline CDR1 and CDR2 sequences are LGHNA and YNFKEQ. This CDR3 reads CASSQALTSGGANEQFF. The CDR3 coding sequence is TGTGCCAGCAGCCAAGCCCTGACTAGCGGGGGGGCGAATGAGCAGTTCTTC.

The V gene is TRBV2, the J gene TRBJ2-3; no reliable D call. Per the germline V gene, CDR1 is SNHLY and CDR2 is FYNNEI. The length of the CDR3 is 16 residues. Between the trimmed V and J ends, which lost 4 bases and 0 bases, there was a span of 14 bases. The chain's CDR3 is CASSGFSPPSTDTQYF. The CDR3 bases are TGTGCCAGCAGTGGCTTCAGTCCTCCTAGCACAGATACGCAGTATTTT.

Remarks on this clonotype: Since a much larger clone is just one base distant, this may be a read error. The J gene is TRBJ2-7, the V gene TRBV5-1; D may be TRBD2 (6 bases). Trimming pared 0 bases from V and 1 base from J, leaving 32 bases between. The germline V gene has CDR1 SGHRS and CDR2 YFSETQ. The CDR3 consists of 22 residues. The CDR3 DNA reads TGCGCCAGCAGCTTGGCAACCTTGACTGGCGGGAATCGAGTAAGGCCGTCCTACGAGCAGTACTTC. The encoded protein is CASSLATLTGGNRVRPSYEQYF.

A word on this clonotype: This sequence is one base from a far larger clone and is likely a read error. The gene calls are TRBV7-9 and TRBJ2-1, with D uncertain. This CDR3 comprises 12 residues. Per germline, CDR1 SEHNR and CDR2 FQNEAQ (reference sequence). CDR3 DNA sequence: TGTGCCAGCAGCTTAGCTGGCAATGAGCGGTTCTTC. Amino acid sequence: CASSLAGNERFF.

V and J are TRBV5-4 and TRBJ2-7; TRBD2 is a possible D gene (5 bases). Trimming took off 4 bases at V and 7 bases at J, with 24 bases between the two ends. The CDR3 is 16 residues long. Germline CDR1 and CDR2: SGHNT and YYREEE (reference sequence). The CDR3 DNA follows: TGTGCCAGCAGCAGGAGGTCGGCTCCTACCAGGAATGAGCAGTACTTC. It specifies CASSRRSAPTRNEQYF.

The rearrangement uses TRBV6-6 and TRBJ2-2; TRBD1 aligns across 7 bases. Looked up from germline, CDR1 is MNHNY and CDR2 is SVGAGI (reference sequence). With V trimmed by 8 bases and J by 2 bases, 5 bases remained unmatched. There are 14 residues in the CDR3. The CDR3 sequence: CASRDSINTGELFF. CDR3 in DNA: TGTGCCAGCCGGGACAGCATTAACACCGGGGAGCTGTTTTTT.

This clonotype was seen repeatedly, ten times or more. The chain carries TRBV7-3 and TRBJ2-1, with D possibly being TRBD1 or TRBD2 (5 bases each). This CDR3 has 15 residues. CDR1 is SGHTA and CDR2 is FQGTGA in the germline V gene. The V and J ends lost 4 bases and 6 bases respectively, with 16 bases between them. This CDR3 is CASSYSGTPSNEQFF. The CDR3 coding sequence is TGTGCCAGCAGCTACTCCGGGACCCCCTCCAATGAGCAGTTCTTC.

This clonotype was observed many times. The chain links TRBV7-3 to TRBJ2-3, with 10 bases that match TRBD1. The V and J ends lost 4 bases and 4 bases, in that order; junction bases with no gene match: 2. CDR1 and CDR2 (germline): SGHTA, FQGTGA. The CDR3 has 14 amino acids. CDR3 region: CASSWGQGSDTQYF. DNA of the CDR3: TGTGCCAGCAGCTGGGGACAGGGGTCAGATACGCAGTATTTT.

This clonotype was seen only a few times. In DNA form, the CDR3 reads TGTGCCAGCAGTGAGCGAACAGTCCCTCAACACGGGAAAAAACTGTTTTTT. Protein sequence: CASSERTVPQHGKKLFF. This chain connects TRBV6-4 to TRBJ1-4; no definite D call. Germline CDR1 and CDR2: MRHNA and SNTAGT. This CDR3 contains 17 residues. V lost 3 bases and J lost 9, with 23 bases in between.

This clonotype was picked up many times. V gene TRBV20-1 combines with J gene TRBJ2-5; 7 positions match TRBD1. The V segment lost 3 bases and the J segment 2 bases; nucleotides outside the gene matches: 3. The germline gives CDR1 DFQATT, CDR2 SNEGSKA (reference sequence). The CDR3 is made up of 13 amino acids. For the CDR3, the DNA is TGCAGTGCTAGGAGGGACAGACAAGAGACCCAGTACTTC. Translated: CSARRDRQETQYF.

CDR3 bases: TGCAGTGCTGGTAGGGGGAACTCCTACAATGAGCAGTTCTTC. This encodes CSAGRGNSYNEQFF. The chain employs TRBV20-1 and TRBJ2-1, with a weak D call TRBD1 (6 bases). The CDR3 spans 14 residues. Germline CDR1 reads DFQATT; CDR2 reads SNEGSKA (reference sequence). With 5 bases removed from V and 0 bases from J, the gap between germline ends came to 11 bases.

J is TRBJ2-7 and V is TRBV20-1, with 8 bases matching TRBD2. The CDR3 totals 13 residues. V was clipped by 4 bases and J by 3 bases; unmatched bases: 5. Germline-derived CDR1 and CDR2 are DFQATT and SNEGSKA (reference sequence). In DNA form, the CDR3 reads TGCAGTGCTACCTCGGGGGGGTTCTACGAGCAGTACTTC. Protein: CSATSGGFYEQYF.

This chain connects TRBV5-1 to TRBJ1-1; no reliable D call. Between the trimmed V and J ends, which lost 5 bases and 3 bases, there was a span of 5 bases. From germline, CDR1 is SGHRS and CDR2 YFSETQ. The CDR3 runs 11 residues. CDR3 nucleotide sequence: TGCGCCAGCAGGCTCGACACTGAAGCTTTCTTT. It yields the protein CASRLDTEAFF.

The chain carries TRBV21-1 and TRBJ1-2. TRBV21-1 is a pseudogene segment. The CDR3 is 15 residues long. DNA for the CDR3: TGTGCCAGCAGCAAATCCCTCCGATCGACCTATGGCTACACCTTC. Translation: CASSKSLRSTYGYTF.

This clonotype occurred many times. V usage is TRBV20-1 and J usage is TRBJ2-1; 9 nucleotides align to TRBD1. This CDR3 is 15 amino acids long. V lost 3 bases to trimming and J lost 5 bases; unmatched junction nucleotides: 8. Germline V gene sequence: CDR1 DFQATT, CDR2 SNEGSKA (reference sequence). CDR3 amino acids: CSARGPGQGNNEQFF. Here the CDR3 DNA reads TGCAGTGCTAGGGGACCGGGACAGGGTAACAATGAGCAGTTCTTC.

The rearrangement uses TRBV27 and TRBJ2-7, with 7 bases lining up with TRBD2. The CDR3 length is 17 residues. Germline V gives CDR1 MNHEY, CDR2 SMNVEV (reference sequence). Trimming took 4 bases from V and 2 from J; bases not matched to a gene: 14. CDR3 coding DNA: TGTGCCAGCAGTTCCTCCACTCTAGGCGGGAGTACCTACGAGCAGTACTTC. Translating it yields CASSSSTLGGSTYEQYF.

The sample holds a few counts of this clonotype. This chain connects TRBV7-7 to TRBJ2-7, with 9 bases aligning to TRBD2. The CDR3 runs to 13 residues. The germline V gene encodes CDR1 SSHAT and CDR2 FNYEAQ (reference sequence). J was trimmed by 9 bases and V by 4 bases; bases with no gene match: 7. In DNA form, the CDR3 reads TGTGCCAGCAGCTCATGGCTAGCGGGAAGGCAGTACTTC. Protein: CASSSWLAGRQYF.